These 2 T cell receptor beta chains were all obtained from the same sample, sequenced in a study of blood T cell repertoires in COVID-19. Assay: immunoSEQ multiplex PCR; the TCRdb copy retains only in-frame clones and omits some. The sample lists some 240,000 clones; 65% to 90% were seen once. The sample comprised peripheral blood. These receptors all stem from an older woman with COVID-19, enrolled during active disease.

The chain uses TRBV18 and TRBJ2-5, with D possibly TRBD1 on 5 matching bases. Trimming took off 3 bases at V and 0 bases at J, with 14 bases between the two ends. The CDR3 is made up of 16 amino acids. Per the germline V gene, CDR1 is KGHSH and CDR2 is LQKENI. CDR3 in amino acids: CASSPLSGRYQETQYF. As DNA, the CDR3 is TGTGCCAGCTCACCTCTGTCAGGGCGGTACCAAGAGACCCAGTACTTC.

This clone was observed a single time. The rearrangement uses TRBV4-3 and TRBJ2-1; no clear D. The germline V gene encodes CDR1 LGHNA and CDR2 YSLEER. The CDR3 is made up of 13 amino acids. Trimming pared 0 bases from V and 4 bases from J, leaving 4 bases between. The CDR3 sequence: CASSQEAYNEQFF. The CDR3 DNA is TGCGCCAGCAGCCAAGAAGCGTACAATGAGCAGTTCTTC.